This record concerns one TCR beta chain sequence. Authors' analysis steps: Estimation of nucleated cell counts was performed using reference gene primer amplification. Produced via immunoSEQ multiplex PCR; TCRdb's table is partial and in-frame only. The DNA gave D and trimming, while V, J and clone size come from that table. This sample yields approximately 210,000 clones, of which approximately 84% are seen a single time; approximately 5.1% belongs to the top ten. Germline V gene sequence: CDR1 SGHRS, CDR2 YFSETQ. Trimming removed 0 bases from V and 4 bases from J; junction bases left unmatched: 3. The length of the CDR3 is 15 residues. This record comes from a study of blood T cell repertoires in COVID-19.

Sequencing was done on a sample of peripheral blood. This clonotype originated in a woman in her 70s with active or convalescent COVID-19. The rearrangement uses TRBV5-1 and TRBJ2-1; 8 bases align to TRBD2. The CDR3 DNA reads as TGCGCCAGCAGCTTGGCAACTAGCGGTTACAATGAGCAGTTCTTC. Protein sequence: CASSLATSGYNEQFF.